The clone carrying this T cell receptor (beta chain) occurred a few times. This record belongs to a study of T cell changes during pregnancy in multiple sclerosis. The CDR3 loop spans 17 amino acids. Germline values: CDR1 LNHDA, CDR2 SQIVND (reference sequence). Germline trimming cut 3 bases from V and 6 bases from J; bases unmatched to any gene: 9. Sequencing was performed with immunoSEQ multiplex PCR; in TCRdb, only in-frame clones are kept and a portion is missing. The table includes 50,000 or so clones, about nine tenths detected once. Sequencing was performed on CD4+ T cells from peripheral blood mononuclear cells, taken in the second trimester of pregnancy. The chain couples TRBV19 to TRBJ1-5, with 12 bases identical to TRBD1. This clonotype originated in a female donor with multiple sclerosis, enrolled in a pregnancy study. CDR3 residues: CASSIRDRGLFGQPQHF. The CDR3 nucleotides are TGTGCCAGTAGTATCCGGGACAGGGGGCTTTTTGGTCAGCCCCAGCATTTT. Filled out from reference TRBV19 and TRBJ1-5, the complete variable domain reads DGGITQSPKYLFRKEGQNVTLSCEQNLNHDAMYWYRQDPGQGLRLIYYSQIVNDFQKGDIAEGYSVSREKKESFPLTVTSAQKNPTAFYLCASSIRDRGLFGQPQHFGDGTRLSIL.